A single sample is the source of the 11 T cell receptor beta chains below, sequenced in a study of shared T cell receptors in the human thymus. Sequenced by immunoSEQ multiplex PCR; TCRdb stores in-frame clones only, minus some. The sample yields about 660,000 clones, roughly 86% seen once. These data also featured in a second study, about human thymus T cells.

Sequencing was carried out using thymocytes. The receptors derive from a boy under two years old with a congenital heart defect.

V and J are TRBV11-1 and TRBJ1-5; TRBD1 might be the D (5 bases). Germline assignment: CDR1 SGHAT and CDR2 FQDESV (reference sequence). V shed 7 bases and J shed 5 bases, with 12 bases lying between them. The CDR3 totals 13 residues. In nucleotides, the CDR3 is TGTGCCAGCAACCCAGGGATTCATCAGCCCCAGCATTTT. It codes for CASNPGIHQPQHF.

The CDR3 DNA follows: TGTGCCAGCAGCCCCGTCTGGGACAGAAGGAACACCGGGGAGCTGTTTTTT. It specifies CASSPVWDRRNTGELFF. This chain connects TRBV5-6 to TRBJ2-2; 7 positions agree with TRBD1. Germline V gene lookup returns CDR1 SGHDT and CDR2 YYEEEE. J was trimmed by 1 base and V by 4 bases; bases with no gene match: 10. The CDR3 covers 17 residues.

The chain combines TRBV4-3 with TRBJ2-3, with TRBD2 as a possible D gene (6 bases). The CDR3 is made up of 13 amino acids. Deletions cut 4 bases from V and 9 bases from J, with 14 bases between. Germline CDR1 and CDR2: LGHNA and YSLEER. The CDR3 nucleotides are TGCGCCAGCAGCCCAACGCGGGATGGGACGCAGTATTTT. It specifies CASSPTRDGTQYF.

The chain links TRBV7-6 to TRBJ2-2; 10 nucleotides match TRBD1. Trimming at V came to 4 bases and at J to 5 bases, leaving 7 bases not matched to a gene. CDR3 length: 16 amino acids. The germline gives CDR1 SGHVS, CDR2 FNYEAQ. CDR3 residues: CASSSIGTGVTGELFF. CDR3 nucleotide sequence: TGTGCCAGCAGCTCAATCGGGACAGGGGTAACCGGGGAGCTGTTTTTT.

The chain links TRBV5-6 to TRBJ2-1, with TRBD1 identical over 9 bases. The CDR3 length is 15 residues. V lost 2 bases and J lost 5; bases outside the gene matches: 5. Germline V lookup: CDR1 SGHDT, CDR2 YYEEEE. CDR3 amino acids: CASSFRGQGDNEQFF. The DNA for the CDR3 is TGTGCCAGCAGCTTTAGGGGACAGGGAGACAATGAGCAGTTCTTC.

This chain joins TRBV7-7 and TRBJ2-2; tentatively, D is TRBD2 (6 bases). Germline V CDR1 and CDR2: SSHAT, FNYEAQ (reference sequence). The CDR3 extends over 17 amino acids. Trimming shortened V by 0 bases and J by 3 bases, and 14 bases separated the two germline ends. The CDR3 sequence: CASSLAGTSPYTGELFF. Written as DNA, the CDR3 is TGTGCCAGCAGCTTAGCGGGAACTAGCCCGTACACCGGGGAGCTGTTTTTT. The full variable domain, in which reference TRBV7-7 and TRBJ2-2 provide the parts outside the CDR3, is GAGVSQSPRYKVTKRGQDVTLRCDPISSHATLYWYQQALGQGPEFLTYFNYEAQPDKSGLPSDRFSAERPEGSISTLTIQRTEQRDSAMYRCASSLAGTSPYTGELFFGEGSRLTVL.

The rearrangement joins TRBV28 to TRBJ2-3; 10 nucleotides line up with TRBD2. The V segment lost 2 bases and the J segment 0 bases; nucleotides outside the gene matches: 8. CDR3 size: 18 residues. In germline, CDR1 is MDHEN, CDR2 SYDVKM. The CDR3 loop is CASSLPTLAGVSTDTQYF. In DNA, the CDR3 is TGTGCCAGCAGTTTACCCACCCTAGCGGGAGTAAGCACAGATACGCAGTATTTT.

The CDR3 DNA reads TGCGCCAGCAGCTTGGAGACGAACGGGGAAGATACGCAGTATTTT. Protein sequence: CASSLETNGEDTQYF. V is TRBV5-1 and J is TRBJ2-3, with TRBD2 as a possible D gene (5 bases). V was clipped by 0 bases and J by 5 bases, with 13 bases between them. Germline CDR1 is SGHRS and CDR2 is YFSETQ. This CDR3 region has 15 residues.

The rearrangement uses TRBV18 and TRBJ2-3, with D unresolved. V gave up 2 bases and J gave up 1 base, with 13 bases separating them. The CDR3 is 16 amino acids. CDR1 is KGHSH, CDR2 LQKENI, per germline. CDR3 DNA: TGTGCCAGCTCACCAGTCGCTAGGAAGGGCACAGATACGCAGTATTTT. It specifies CASSPVARKGTDTQYF.

The J gene is TRBJ2-7, the V gene TRBV28; 10 bases fit TRBD2. The V segment lost 6 bases and the J segment 0 bases; nucleotides outside the gene matches: 5. CDR3 length: 15 amino acids. Germline V gives CDR1 MDHEN, CDR2 SYDVKM. CDR3 DNA: TGTGCCAGCAGAGCCTCTAGCGGGAGCTCCTACGAGCAGTACTTC. It encodes CASRASSGSSYEQYF.

This chain uses TRBV4-3 with TRBJ1-6, with TRBD1 matching over 8 bases. The CDR3 is 17 amino acids. V lost 0 bases and J lost 10; bases outside the gene matches: 11. Germline loops: CDR1 LGHNA, CDR2 YSLEER. Here the CDR3 reads CASSQDVDRGVGSPLHF. CDR3 in DNA: TGCGCCAGCAGCCAAGACGTTGACAGGGGAGTCGGCTCACCCCTCCACTTT.